These T cell receptor beta chains were read from a single sample in a study of blood T cell repertoires in COVID-19. Profiling relied on immunoSEQ multiplex PCR, and the TCRdb table lists in-frame clones only, not all of them. The data show under 250,000 clones, 85% seen once. The specimen sequenced was peripheral blood. All receptors come from a man aged 50 to 59 with COVID-19, enrolled during active disease. The CDR3 runs from the conserved cysteine through the conserved F or W. A D gene is named only where the DNA matches it firmly.

J gene: TRBJ1-1; D gene: .; V gene: TRBV3-1/TRBV3-2; CDR3 protein: CASSPNSQQNTEAFF
J gene: TRBJ1-6; D gene: .; V gene: TRBV6-6; CDR3 protein: CASRREGNSPLHF
J gene: TRBJ1-1; D gene: TRBD1; V gene: TRBV6-4; CDR3 protein: CASSSTPLGQGTTEAFF
J gene: TRBJ2-3; D gene: .; V gene: TRBV24-1; CDR3 protein: CATSDRLFDTQYF
J gene: TRBJ2-1; D gene: .; V gene: TRBV27; CDR3 protein: CASSLYNEQFF
J gene: TRBJ1-3; D gene: .; V gene: TRBV29-1; CDR3 protein: CSVDGNGNTIYF
J gene: TRBJ1-1; D gene: TRBD1; V gene: TRBV19; CDR3 protein: CASSIGPQGAHTEAFF
J gene: TRBJ2-2; D gene: TRBD2; V gene: TRBV19; CDR3 protein: CASRKTRNGGANTGELFF
J gene: TRBJ2-7; D gene: TRBD1; V gene: TRBV12-3/TRBV12-4; CDR3 protein: CASRGAGGDEQYF
J gene: TRBJ1-6; D gene: .; V gene: TRBV20-1; CDR3 protein: CSARDREQSSYNSPLHF
J gene: TRBJ2-5; D gene: TRBD2; V gene: TRBV7-2; CDR3 protein: CASSYQRGSKETQYF
J gene: TRBJ2-2; D gene: TRBD1; V gene: TRBV19; CDR3 protein: CASSLDRVAGELFF
J gene: TRBJ1-6; D gene: .; V gene: TRBV6-5; CDR3 protein: CASSSGTGSPLHF
J gene: TRBJ2-5; D gene: TRBD2; V gene: TRBV7-6; CDR3 protein: CASSSRLAAETQYF
J gene: TRBJ1-2; D gene: .; V gene: TRBV5-1; CDR3 protein: CASSLGRDGYTF
J gene: TRBJ1-2; D gene: .; V gene: TRBV29-1; CDR3 protein: CSVAGRQASHGYTF
J gene: TRBJ1-1; D gene: .; V gene: TRBV5-8; CDR3 protein: CASSRNQGNTEAFF
J gene: TRBJ1-6; D gene: TRBD1; V gene: TRBV3-1/TRBV3-2; CDR3 protein: CASSQTRDRGYNSPLHF
J gene: TRBJ1-1; D gene: TRBD1; V gene: TRBV6-5; CDR3 protein: CASRNRDRVRTEAFF
J gene: TRBJ2-2; D gene: .; V gene: TRBV5-4; CDR3 protein: CASSNRVPTTGELFF
J gene: TRBJ2-3; D gene: TRBD1; V gene: TRBV30; CDR3 protein: CALQGTLRTDTQYF
J gene: TRBJ2-5; D gene: TRBD2; V gene: TRBV29-1; CDR3 protein: CSVEGWGGNQETQYF
J gene: TRBJ2-1; D gene: .; V gene: TRBV5-8; CDR3 protein: CASSLSGRSHNEQFF
J gene: TRBJ2-3; D gene: TRBD1; V gene: TRBV7-9; CDR3 protein: CASSSQGADTQYF
J gene: TRBJ2-2; D gene: .; V gene: TRBV24-1; CDR3 protein: CATGDRANTGELFF
J gene: TRBJ1-1; D gene: .; V gene: TRBV3-1/TRBV3-2; CDR3 protein: CASSQNSEAFF
J gene: TRBJ2-2; D gene: TRBD1; V gene: TRBV30; CDR3 protein: CAWSVQRTGWTGELFF
J gene: TRBJ2-1; D gene: .; V gene: TRBV14; CDR3 protein: CASSQNKRTVGRFAEQFF
J gene: TRBJ1-2; D gene: TRBD1; V gene: TRBV5-1; CDR3 protein: CASSLQTGEFYGYTF
J gene: TRBJ1-3; D gene: .; V gene: TRBV30; CDR3 protein: CAWSVMGATGNTIYF
J gene: TRBJ2-4; D gene: TRBD2; V gene: TRBV29-1; CDR3 protein: CSVAGGPMSFEYF
J gene: TRBJ2-7; D gene: .; V gene: TRBV28; CDR3 protein: CASSGYEQYF
J gene: TRBJ2-5; D gene: TRBD2; V gene: TRBV28; CDR3 protein: CASSLSGGGSWAQYF
J gene: TRBJ2-2; D gene: .; V gene: TRBV12-3/TRBV12-4; CDR3 protein: CASSLNLGELFF
J gene: TRBJ1-1; D gene: TRBD1; V gene: TRBV9; CDR3 protein: CASSSRLGQGDGLTEAFF
J gene: TRBJ2-3; D gene: TRBD2; V gene: TRBV6-2/TRBV6-3; CDR3 protein: CASSKRTSGTDTQYF
J gene: TRBJ1-2; D gene: .; V gene: TRBV5-1; CDR3 protein: CASSLGTATNYGYTF
J gene: TRBJ1-6; D gene: .; V gene: TRBV5-1; CDR3 protein: CASSPGPGGASPLHF